What follows are 16 T cell receptor beta chains derived from one specimen sequenced in a study of blood T cell repertoires in COVID-19. The assay was immunoSEQ multiplex PCR, and TCRdb's table has in-frame clones only and misses some. The sample has about 350,000 clones; 87% are singletons. Input material: peripheral blood. The source of these receptors is a man younger than 45 with COVID-19, enrolled during active disease.

The chain couples TRBV15 to TRBJ1-1, with a possible D match to TRBD1 (5 bases). V lost 2 bases and J 8 bases, leaving 12 bases between the germline ends. The CDR3 contains 13 residues. Germline CDR1 is LNHNV and CDR2 is YYDKDF (reference sequence). This chain's CDR3 is CATSRSKPGEAFF. The CDR3, as DNA: TGTGCCACCAGCAGATCTAAACCAGGGGAAGCTTTCTTT.

V gene TRBV7-8 combines with J gene TRBJ1-3; tentatively, D is TRBD1 (6 bases). With 6 bases removed from V and 2 bases from J, the gap between germline ends came to 17 bases. Per germline, CDR1 SGHVS and CDR2 FQNEAQ. This CDR3 has 16 amino acids. The CDR3 coding sequence is TGTGCCAGCAGTCCTCAGGGGAGTGCGGCTGGAAACACCATATATTTT. Translating gives CASSPQGSAAGNTIYF.

The chain carries TRBV19 and TRBJ2-7, with a tentative D call TRBD2 (7 bases). The CDR3 sequence is 13 residues long. Germline V gene data show CDR1 as LNHDA and CDR2 as SQIVND (reference sequence). V was trimmed by 6 bases and J by 2 bases, leaving 11 bases between them. The CDR3 sequence is CASRRGPTYEQYF. Here the CDR3 DNA reads TGTGCCAGTAGGCGGGGGCCTACCTACGAGCAGTACTTC.

This rearrangement joins TRBV9 to TRBJ2-5; D may be TRBD2 (7 bases). V lost 4 bases and J lost 4, with 20 bases in between. Germline V lookup: CDR1 SGDLS, CDR2 YYNGEE. This CDR3 contains 16 residues. The CDR3: CASSPEGGGRGETQYF. CDR3 sequence (DNA): TGTGCCAGCAGCCCCGAAGGGGGGGGCCGGGGAGAGACCCAGTACTTC.

The V call is TRBV5-1, the J call TRBJ2-5; D might be TRBD1 (6 bases). Germline assignment: CDR1 SGHRS and CDR2 YFSETQ. The CDR3 length is 14 residues. Trimming removed 2 bases at V and 1 base at J, with 9 bases between. The CDR3 DNA reads as TGCGCCAGCAGCTTCATGGGGGCCCAAGAGACCCAGTACTTC. Translating gives CASSFMGAQETQYF.

The V and J genes are TRBV7-2 and TRBJ2-3, with a tentative D call TRBD2 (6 bases). Trimming took off 7 bases at V and 0 bases at J, with 11 bases between the two ends. The CDR3 has 14 residues. Germline-derived CDR1 and CDR2 are SGHTA and FQGNSA. The CDR3, as DNA: TGTGCCAGCACCCACGGGGGAAGCACAGATACGCAGTATTTT. Protein sequence: CASTHGGSTDTQYF.

The chain carries TRBV27 and TRBJ2-3, with TRBD1 identical over 8 bases. This CDR3 has 15 residues. Trimming at V came to 6 bases and at J to 2 bases, leaving 7 bases not matched to a gene. Looked up from germline, CDR1 is MNHEY and CDR2 is SMNVEV (reference sequence). The CDR3: CASRRTGHDTDTQYF. The CDR3 DNA reads as TGTGCCAGCAGGCGGACAGGGCACGACACAGATACGCAGTATTTT.

This clone was recorded only once. The chain joins TRBV7-9 to TRBJ2-3; the match to TRBD1 covers 9 bases. The CDR3 consists of 15 residues. Germline trimming cut 5 bases from V and 3 bases from J; bases unmatched to any gene: 6. From germline, CDR1 is SEHNR and CDR2 FQNEAQ (reference sequence). CDR3 DNA: TGTGCCAGCAGCCCAACAGGGGGCGGAACAGATACGCAGTATTTT. Its protein product is CASSPTGGGTDTQYF.

The rearrangement links TRBV18 to TRBJ1-1, with 7 bases identical to TRBD1. This CDR3 region has 15 residues. The germline V gene encodes CDR1 KGHSH and CDR2 LQKENI. Unmatched junction bases numbered 6, after V lost 3 bases and J lost 2 bases. The CDR3 loop is CASSPQGGPNTEAFF. For the CDR3, the DNA is TGTGCCAGCTCACCGCAGGGGGGTCCAAACACTGAAGCTTTCTTT.

This clone was detected only a few times. The chain couples TRBV6-5 to TRBJ1-5, with D hard to call. V was shortened by 5 bases and J by 0 bases, with 11 bases between the two germline ends. Germline assignment: CDR1 MNHEY and CDR2 SVGAGI. This CDR3 region has 15 residues. The CDR3 sequence: CASSTGVNSNQPQHF. CDR3 bases: TGTGCCAGCAGTACGGGTGTTAATAGCAATCAGCCCCAGCATTTT.

The chain has TRBV7-2 and TRBJ2-2, with TRBD1 matching over 9 bases. Germline V gene sequence: CDR1 SGHTA, CDR2 FQGNSA. This CDR3 has 15 amino acids. The ends lost 5 bases at V and 6 bases at J; junction bases unmatched: 7. The CDR3 DNA follows: TGTGCCAGCAGCGAACAGGGGGCCGGGTCCGGGGAGCTGTTTTTT. Amino acid sequence: CASSEQGAGSGELFF.

The chain combines TRBV5-1 with TRBJ2-5; D perhaps matches TRBD2 (5 bases). The CDR3 is made up of 16 amino acids. Trimming removed 1 base from V and 4 bases from J, with 17 bases in between. The germline V gene encodes CDR1 SGHRS and CDR2 YFSETQ. The chain's CDR3 is CASSLRASGRVETQYF. Written as DNA, the CDR3 is TGCGCCAGCAGCTTGCGGGCGTCCGGGCGGGTAGAGACCCAGTACTTC.

The J gene is TRBJ1-1, the V gene TRBV7-2, with D unclear. V gave up 2 bases and J gave up 6 bases, with 7 bases separating them. Germline assignment: CDR1 SGHTA and CDR2 FQGNSA. The CDR3 is 12 amino acids. The CDR3 nucleotides read TGTGCCAGCAGCTTATCTTCTGCTGAAGCTTTCTTT. Protein sequence: CASSLSSAEAFF.

This chain connects TRBV11-3 to TRBJ2-1; D gene uncertain. CDR1 and CDR2 (germline): SGHNT, YENEEA. There are 13 residues in the CDR3. V shed 5 bases and J shed 0 bases, with 5 bases lying between them. Here the CDR3 reads CASSLSSYNEQFF. The CDR3 DNA reads as TGTGCCAGCAGCCTAAGCTCCTACAATGAGCAGTTCTTC. Filled out from reference TRBV11-3 and TRBJ2-1, the complete variable domain reads EAGVVQSPRYKIIEKKQPVAFWCNPISGHNTLYWYLQNLGQGPELLIRYENEEAVDDSQLPKDRFSAERLKGVDSTLKIQPAELGDSAVYLCASSLSSYNEQFFGPGTRLTVL.

This clone was picked up one time. The rearrangement uses TRBV14 and TRBJ2-7; 16 positions match TRBD2. CDR3 length equals 15 residues. The V segment lost 0 bases and the J segment 9 bases; nucleotides outside the gene matches: 2. In germline, CDR1 is SGHDN, CDR2 FVKESK. CDR3 loop: CASSQDGTSGRAQYF. The CDR3 DNA reads TGTGCCAGCAGCCAAGATGGGACTAGCGGGAGGGCGCAGTACTTC.

This clone has only one observation. The rearrangement uses TRBV20-1 and TRBJ2-7; D is uncertain. The V and J ends lost 3 bases and 4 bases respectively, with 13 bases between them. The CDR3 runs to 13 residues. Germline V lookup: CDR1 DFQATT, CDR2 SNEGSKA (reference sequence). DNA of the CDR3: TGCAGTGCTAGTCGAGGAGTCGGGTACGAGCAGTACTTC. This codes for CSASRGVGYEQYF.